Shown below are 21 T cell receptor beta chains from a single sample sequenced in a study of OX40 agonist ivuxolimab in advanced cancers. The repertoire was sequenced with immunoSEQ multiplex PCR; TCRdb's copy has only in-frame clones and lacks some. The table lists 60,000 to 65,000 clones, around 90% of them singletons. Sequenced material: CD4+ or CD8+ T cells sorted from blood, taken in a trial of the OX40 agonist ivuxolimab. The receptors originated from an adult with an advanced solid tumor such as melanoma, head and neck, liver or kidney cancer.

A single count supports this clone. V and J are TRBV29-1 and TRBJ2-1; no clear D. Germline CDR1 SQVTM, CDR2 ANQGSEA. This CDR3 region has 14 residues. The V end was cut by 4 bases, the J end by 7 bases, with 17 bases between. CDR3 in amino acids: CSVVLVVGRNEQFF. The CDR3 DNA is TGCAGCGTTGTCCTAGTTGTAGGAAGAAATGAGCAGTTCTTC.

The genes are TRBV9 and TRBJ2-2; TRBD1 matches 10 bases. This CDR3 has 14 residues. The V gene's germline CDR1 is SGDLS and CDR2 YYNGEE. V was clipped by 10 bases and J by 3 bases; unmatched bases: 6. CDR3 sequence: CASGGQGYTGELFF. In DNA form, the CDR3 reads TGTGCCTCGGGGGGACAGGGGTACACCGGGGAGCTGTTTTTT. Combining the CDR3 with reference TRBV9 and TRBJ2-2 gives the whole variable domain DSGVTQTPKHLITATGQRVTLRCSPRSGDLSVYWYQQSLDQGLQFLIQYYNGEERAKGNILERFSAQQFPDLHSELNLSSLELGDSALYFCASGGQGYTGELFFGEGSRLTVL.

This chain links TRBV19 with TRBJ2-7, with 8 bases matching TRBD1. Germline V CDR1 and CDR2: LNHDA, SQIVND (reference sequence). The J segment lost 5 bases and the V segment lost 2 bases, leaving 5 bases of the junction unmatched. The CDR3 consists of 14 residues. This chain's CDR3 is CASSIWGTGDEQYF. In DNA, the CDR3 is TGTGCCAGTAGTATATGGGGGACAGGTGACGAGCAGTACTTC.

The genes are TRBV28 and TRBJ2-7; 10 bases are shared with TRBD1. J lost 5 bases, V lost 3 bases, and 4 bases had no gene match. This CDR3 has 14 residues. The V gene's germline CDR1 is MDHEN and CDR2 SYDVKM. CDR3 protein: CASSFGTGVNEQYF. In DNA, the CDR3 is TGTGCCAGCAGTTTTGGGACAGGGGTTAACGAGCAGTACTTC.

The gene calls are TRBV29-1 and TRBJ2-5; D possibly corresponds to TRBD1 (5 bases). The CDR3 contains 17 residues. Per germline, CDR1 SQVTM and CDR2 ANQGSEA. Trimming shortened V by 1 base and J by 5 bases, and 23 bases separated the two germline ends. This CDR3 reads CSVEGPNLQVGGETQYF. In DNA form, the CDR3 reads TGCAGCGTTGAAGGTCCAAACCTACAGGTTGGTGGGGAGACCCAGTACTTC.

In DNA form, the CDR3 reads TGTGCCAGCAGTTCCGGACTAGCGGCGGCCTACGAGCAGTACTTC. This gives the protein CASSSGLAAAYEQYF. This chain links TRBV7-2 with TRBJ2-7, with 10 bases lining up with TRBD2. In germline, CDR1 is SGHTA, CDR2 FQGNSA. With 6 bases clipped from V and 2 bases from J, the junction kept 7 bases outside the gene matches. The CDR3 sequence is 15 residues long.

The V gene is TRBV29-1, the J gene TRBJ1-2; D possibly corresponds to TRBD1 (5 bases). This CDR3 is built from 13 residues. Germline V CDR1 and CDR2: SQVTM, ANQGSEA. The V and J ends lost 4 bases and 4 bases respectively, with 13 bases between them. CDR3 region: CSVVMRTSYGYTF. In nucleotides, the CDR3 is TGCAGCGTTGTAATGAGGACAAGCTATGGCTACACCTTC. Full variable domain (rest looked up from reference TRBV29-1 and TRBJ1-2): SAVISQKPSRDICQRGTSLTIQCQVDSQVTMMFWYRQQPGQSLTLIATANQGSEATYESGFVIDKFPISRPNLTFSTLTVSNMSPEDSSIYLCSVVMRTSYGYTFGSGTRLTVV.

This clone appeared a single time. The V and J genes are TRBV7-9 and TRBJ2-5; 8 bases map to TRBD1. The CDR3 runs to 15 residues. The germline CDR1 and CDR2 sequences are SEHNR and FQNEAQ (reference sequence). J lost 3 bases, V lost 2 bases, and 5 bases had no gene match. Written as DNA, the CDR3 is TGTGCCAGCAGCTTAAGGCAGGGGGCCAAAGAGACCCAGTACTTC. It codes for CASSLRQGAKETQYF.

The V and J genes are TRBV6-4 and TRBJ2-4, with D hard to call. Germline assignment: CDR1 MRHNA and CDR2 SNTAGT. Trimming took 2 bases from V and 0 from J, leaving 11 bases between them. CDR3 length: 16 amino acids. This chain's CDR3 is CASSDRPGRAKNIQYF. As DNA, the CDR3 is TGTGCCAGCAGTGACCGCCCCGGCAGAGCCAAAAACATTCAGTACTTC.

The chain is built from TRBV20-1 and TRBJ1-1, with 7 bases identical to TRBD1. The CDR3 consists of 10 residues. The germline V gene encodes CDR1 DFQATT and CDR2 SNEGSKA (reference sequence). The CDR3 sequence: CSLRQGEAFF. For the CDR3, the DNA is TGCAGCCTTAGACAGGGTGAAGCTTTCTTT.

The chain employs TRBV4-3 and TRBJ1-1; possibly TRBD1 for D (6 bases). This CDR3 is built from 16 residues. Trimming took off 3 bases at V and 3 bases at J, with 17 bases between the two ends. Germline V gene data show CDR1 as LGHNA and CDR2 as YSLEER. In nucleotides, the CDR3 is TGCGCCAGCAGCCATGATCCCGGAGGGGGGGACACTGAAGCTTTCTTT. It encodes CASSHDPGGGDTEAFF.

V usage is TRBV18 and J usage is TRBJ2-3; a weak D match, TRBD1 (5 bases). CDR1 is KGHSH and CDR2 is LQKENI in the germline V gene. Trimming took off 0 bases at V and 1 base at J, with 8 bases between the two ends. The CDR3 covers 15 residues. The CDR3, as DNA: TGTGCCAGCTCACCACCCAAGACAGGCACAGATACGCAGTATTTT. Amino acids: CASSPPKTGTDTQYF.

The gene calls are TRBV27 and TRBJ2-1, with D possibly being TRBD2 (7 bases). Per the germline V gene, CDR1 is MNHEY and CDR2 is SMNVEV (reference sequence). Trimming took 4 bases from V and 5 from J, leaving 15 bases between them. This CDR3 comprises 15 residues. The CDR3 nucleotides read TGTGCCAGCAGTTGGATGACCGGGGGGCACAATGAGCAGTTCTTC. It translates to CASSWMTGGHNEQFF.

The rearrangement uses TRBV5-8 and TRBJ2-1; the D is unclear. The length of the CDR3 is 12 residues. Trimming took 1 base from V and 6 from J, leaving 5 bases between them. Germline lookup yields CDR1 SGHTS and CDR2 YDEGEE. As DNA, the CDR3 is TGTGCCAGCAGCTTGAGTTTCAATGAGCAGTTCTTC. Protein: CASSLSFNEQFF.

This clone has a handful of counts. This chain links TRBV5-1 with TRBJ2-1, with 11 bases that match TRBD2. CDR1 SGHRS and CDR2 YFSETQ come from the germline V gene. The V and J ends lost 0 bases and 0 bases, in that order; junction bases with no gene match: 11. This CDR3 comprises 20 residues. This CDR3 is CASSLVIAGGPLSSYNEQFF. In nucleotides, the CDR3 is TGCGCCAGCAGCTTGGTTATAGCGGGAGGGCCTTTGAGCTCCTACAATGAGCAGTTCTTC.

The CDR3, as DNA: TGTGCCAGCAGGGCCTACGAGCAGTACTTC. It yields the protein CASRAYEQYF. The chain links TRBV2 to TRBJ2-7; D is unresolved. Germline assignment: CDR1 SNHLY and CDR2 FYNNEI. This CDR3 is 10 amino acids long. V lost 6 bases and J 2 bases, leaving 2 bases between the germline ends.

This clone was recorded once. This chain connects TRBV19 to TRBJ2-1; D might be TRBD2 (6 bases). Trimming pared 6 bases from V and 0 bases from J, leaving 12 bases between. Germline V gene sequence: CDR1 LNHDA, CDR2 SQIVND (reference sequence). The CDR3 sequence is 15 residues long. This CDR3 reads CASRFSGDSYNEQFF. For the CDR3, the DNA is TGTGCCAGTAGGTTTTCGGGGGACTCCTACAATGAGCAGTTCTTC.

V and J are TRBV4-1 and TRBJ2-3; the D is unclear. Germline loops: CDR1 MGHRA, CDR2 YSYEKL. The germline V and J ends were trimmed by 0 bases and 1 base, with 5 bases remaining between them. The CDR3 contains 14 residues. CDR3 nucleotides: TGCGCCAGCAGCCAAGATCGGGGCACAGATACGCAGTATTTT. This encodes CASSQDRGTDTQYF.

The rearrangement links TRBV27 to TRBJ2-7; D ambiguous. Per germline, CDR1 MNHEY and CDR2 SMNVEV (reference sequence). Trimming removed 3 bases from V and 0 bases from J, with 6 bases in between. The CDR3 totals 13 residues. CDR3 sequence: CASSFRSSYEQYF. In nucleotides, the CDR3 is TGTGCCAGCAGTTTCCGCAGCTCCTACGAGCAGTACTTC.

The chain joins TRBV2 to TRBJ2-7; 7 nucleotides agree with TRBD1. Germline loops: CDR1 SNHLY, CDR2 FYNNEI. Trimming at V came to 8 bases and at J to 3 bases, leaving 7 bases not matched to a gene. CDR3 length: 13 residues. DNA for the CDR3: TGTGCCAGCCGGGAAGGGGGCGACTACGAGCAGTACTTC. Amino acid sequence: CASREGGDYEQYF.

The V and J genes are TRBV23-1 and TRBJ2-7; a possible D gene is TRBD1 (6 bases). TRBV23-1 is an ORF; its function is uncertain. The CDR3 consists of 14 residues. The V gene lost 0 bases and the J gene lost 3 bases, with 9 bases spanning the gap. CDR3 residues: CASSQSRTDYEQYF. CDR3 in DNA: TGCGCCAGCAGTCAATCCAGGACAGACTACGAGCAGTACTTC.